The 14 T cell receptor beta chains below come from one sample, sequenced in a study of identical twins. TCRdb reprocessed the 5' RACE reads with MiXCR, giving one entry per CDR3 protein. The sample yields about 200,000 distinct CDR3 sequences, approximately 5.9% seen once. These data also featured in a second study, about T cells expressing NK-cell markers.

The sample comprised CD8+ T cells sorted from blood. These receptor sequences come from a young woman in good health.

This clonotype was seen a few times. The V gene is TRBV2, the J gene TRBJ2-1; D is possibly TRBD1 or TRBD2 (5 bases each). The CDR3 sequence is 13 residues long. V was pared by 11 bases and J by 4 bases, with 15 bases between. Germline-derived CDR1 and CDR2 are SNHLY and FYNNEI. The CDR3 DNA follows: TGTGCCCCCGGGGACGGGGTATACAATGAGCAGTTCTTC. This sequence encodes CAPGDGVYNEQFF. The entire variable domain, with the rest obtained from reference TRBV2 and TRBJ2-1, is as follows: EPEVTQTPSHQVTQMGQEVILRCVPISNHLYFYWYRQILGQKVEFLVSFYNNEISEKSEIFDDQFSVERPDGSNFTLKIRSTKLEDSAMYFCAPGDGVYNEQFFGPGTRLTVL.

The CDR3 DNA is TGTGCCACTCCGCCGACTAGCGGGGGACCCTACGAGCAGTACTTC. Encoded protein: CATPPTSGGPYEQYF. V and J are TRBV2 and TRBJ2-7, with TRBD2 matching 12 bases. CDR1 and CDR2 (germline): SNHLY, FYNNEI. J gave up 2 bases and V 10 bases, and 9 bases lay outside the gene matches. The CDR3 covers 15 residues. Full variable domain (missing parts from reference TRBV2 and TRBJ2-7): EPEVTQTPSHQVTQMGQEVILRCVPISNHLYFYWYRQILGQKVEFLVSFYNNEISEKSEIFDDQFSVERPDGSNFTLKIRSTKLEDSAMYFCATPPTSGGPYEQYFGPGTRLTVT.

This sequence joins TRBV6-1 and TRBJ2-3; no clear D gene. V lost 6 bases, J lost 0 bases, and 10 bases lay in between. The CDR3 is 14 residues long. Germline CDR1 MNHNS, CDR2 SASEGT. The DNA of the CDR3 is TGTGCCAGCAGGCCGACGACTAGCACAGATACGCAGTATTTT. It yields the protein CASRPTTSTDTQYF.

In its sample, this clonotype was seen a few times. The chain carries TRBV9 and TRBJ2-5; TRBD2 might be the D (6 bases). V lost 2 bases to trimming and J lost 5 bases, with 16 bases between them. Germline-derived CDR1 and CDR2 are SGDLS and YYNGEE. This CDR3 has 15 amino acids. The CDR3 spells CASSVYGSKLETQYF. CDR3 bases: TGTGCCAGCAGCGTTTACGGGAGTAAGTTGGAGACCCAGTACTTC.

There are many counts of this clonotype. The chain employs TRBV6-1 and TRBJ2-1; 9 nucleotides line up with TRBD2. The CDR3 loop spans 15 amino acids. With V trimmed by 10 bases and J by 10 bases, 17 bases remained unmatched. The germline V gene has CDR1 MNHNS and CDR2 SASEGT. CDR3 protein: CAISLLAGGPGEQFF. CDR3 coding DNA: TGTGCCATCTCCCTCCTTGCGGGAGGGCCGGGGGAGCAGTTCTTC.

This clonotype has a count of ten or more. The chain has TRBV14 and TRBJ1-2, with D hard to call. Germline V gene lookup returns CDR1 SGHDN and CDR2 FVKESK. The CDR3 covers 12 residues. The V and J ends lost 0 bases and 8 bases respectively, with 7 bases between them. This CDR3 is CASSQDPRGYTF. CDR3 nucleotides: TGTGCCAGCAGCCAAGATCCCCGAGGCTACACCTTC.

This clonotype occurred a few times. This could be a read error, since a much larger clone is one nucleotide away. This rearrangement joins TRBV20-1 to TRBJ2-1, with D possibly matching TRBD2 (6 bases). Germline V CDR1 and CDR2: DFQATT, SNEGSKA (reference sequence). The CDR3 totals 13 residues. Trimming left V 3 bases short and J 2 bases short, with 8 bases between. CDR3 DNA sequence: TGCAGTGCTAGCGGGAGCCCCTACAATGAGCAGTTCTTC. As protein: CSASGSPYNEQFF.

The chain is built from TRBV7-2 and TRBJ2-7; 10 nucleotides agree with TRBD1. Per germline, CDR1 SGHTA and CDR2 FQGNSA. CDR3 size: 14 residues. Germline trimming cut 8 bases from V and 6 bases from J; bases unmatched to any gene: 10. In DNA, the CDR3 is TGTGCCAGCGGACTGACAGGGGGCGCGTTCGAGCAGTACTTC. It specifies CASGLTGGAFEQYF.

The CDR3 reads CASSDFPGGEAFF. The CDR3 region has the DNA TGTGCCAGCAGTGACTTCCCGGGGGGTGAAGCTTTCTTT. The rearrangement joins TRBV6-4 to TRBJ1-1; D may be TRBD1 (5 bases). The CDR3 runs to 13 residues. Germline V gene data show CDR1 as MRHNA and CDR2 as SNTAGT. V was shortened by 1 base and J by 7 bases, with 10 bases between the two germline ends.

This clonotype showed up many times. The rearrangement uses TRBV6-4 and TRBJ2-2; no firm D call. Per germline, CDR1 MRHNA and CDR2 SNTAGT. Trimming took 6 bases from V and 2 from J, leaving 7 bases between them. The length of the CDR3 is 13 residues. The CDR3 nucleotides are TGTGCCAGCAGCCAGGATAACACCGGGGAGCTGTTTTTT. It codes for CASSQDNTGELFF.

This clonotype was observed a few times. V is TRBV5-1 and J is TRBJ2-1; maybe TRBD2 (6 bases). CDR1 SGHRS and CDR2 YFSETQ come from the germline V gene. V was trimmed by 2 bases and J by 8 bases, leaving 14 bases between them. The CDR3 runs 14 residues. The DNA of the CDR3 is TGCGCCAGCAGCTTAGAACTAGCCCGGGATGAGCAGTTCTTC. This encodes CASSLELARDEQFF.

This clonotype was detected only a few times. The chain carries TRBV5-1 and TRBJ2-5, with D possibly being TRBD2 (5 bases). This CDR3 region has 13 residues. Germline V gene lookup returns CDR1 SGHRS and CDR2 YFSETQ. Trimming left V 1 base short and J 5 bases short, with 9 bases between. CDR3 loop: CASSLTRLETQYF. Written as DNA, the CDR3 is TGCGCCAGCAGCTTGACTAGATTGGAGACCCAGTACTTC.

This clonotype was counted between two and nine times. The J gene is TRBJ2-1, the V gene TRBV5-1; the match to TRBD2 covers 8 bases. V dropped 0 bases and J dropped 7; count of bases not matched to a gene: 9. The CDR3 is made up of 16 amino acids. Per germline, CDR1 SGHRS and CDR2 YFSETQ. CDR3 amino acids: CASSLGWRGEGNEQFF. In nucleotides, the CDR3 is TGCGCCAGCAGCTTGGGGTGGCGGGGGGAAGGAAATGAGCAGTTCTTC.

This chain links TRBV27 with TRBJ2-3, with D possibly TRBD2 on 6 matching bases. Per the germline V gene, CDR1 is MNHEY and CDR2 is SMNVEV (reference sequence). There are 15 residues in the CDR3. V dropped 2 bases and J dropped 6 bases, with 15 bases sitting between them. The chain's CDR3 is CASSLEAGRRDTQYF. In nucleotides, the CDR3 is TGTGCCAGCAGTTTAGAAGCGGGTCGCAGGGATACGCAGTATTTT.